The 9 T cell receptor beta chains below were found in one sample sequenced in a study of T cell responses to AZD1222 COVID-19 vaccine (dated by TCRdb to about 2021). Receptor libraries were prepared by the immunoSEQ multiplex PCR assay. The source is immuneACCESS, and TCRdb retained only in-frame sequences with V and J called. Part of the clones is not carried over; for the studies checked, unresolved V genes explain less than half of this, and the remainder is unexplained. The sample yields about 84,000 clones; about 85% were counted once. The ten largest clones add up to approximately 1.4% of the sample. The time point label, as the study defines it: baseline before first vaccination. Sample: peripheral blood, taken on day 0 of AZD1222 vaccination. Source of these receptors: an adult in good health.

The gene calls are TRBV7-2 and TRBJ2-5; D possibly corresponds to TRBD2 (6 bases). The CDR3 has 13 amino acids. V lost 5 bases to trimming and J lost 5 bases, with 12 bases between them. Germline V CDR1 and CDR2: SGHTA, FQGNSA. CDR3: CASSPGRGETQYF. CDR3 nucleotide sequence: TGTGCCAGCAGCCCAGGTCGGGGGGAGACCCAGTACTTC.

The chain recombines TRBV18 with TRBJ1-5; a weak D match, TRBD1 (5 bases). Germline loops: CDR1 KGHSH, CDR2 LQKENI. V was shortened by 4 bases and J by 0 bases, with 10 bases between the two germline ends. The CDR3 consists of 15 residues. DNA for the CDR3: TGTGCCAGCTCACAAACAGGAAATAGCAATCAGCCCCAGCATTTT. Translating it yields CASSQTGNSNQPQHF.

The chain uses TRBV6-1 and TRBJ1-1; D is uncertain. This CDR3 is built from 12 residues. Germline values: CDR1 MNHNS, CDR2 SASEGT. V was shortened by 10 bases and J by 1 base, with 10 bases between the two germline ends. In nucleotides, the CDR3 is TGTGCCACCACGACACAGAACACTGAAGCTTTCTTT. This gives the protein CATTTQNTEAFF.

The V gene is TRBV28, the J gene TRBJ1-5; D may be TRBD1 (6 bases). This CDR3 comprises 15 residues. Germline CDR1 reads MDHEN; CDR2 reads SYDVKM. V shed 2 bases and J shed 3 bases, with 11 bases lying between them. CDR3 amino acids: CASSLRRGSNQPQHF. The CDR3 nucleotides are TGTGCCAGCAGTTTACGCAGGGGCTCCAATCAGCCCCAGCATTTT.

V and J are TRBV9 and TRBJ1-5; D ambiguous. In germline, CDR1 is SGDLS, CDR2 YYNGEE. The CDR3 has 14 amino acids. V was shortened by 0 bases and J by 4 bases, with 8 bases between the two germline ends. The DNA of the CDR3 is TGTGCCAGCAGCGTAGGTCTTAGGAATCAGCCCCAGCATTTT. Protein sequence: CASSVGLRNQPQHF.

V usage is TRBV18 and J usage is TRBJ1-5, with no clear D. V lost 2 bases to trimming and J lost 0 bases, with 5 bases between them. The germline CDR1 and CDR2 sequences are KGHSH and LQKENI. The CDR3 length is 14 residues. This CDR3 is CASSPGSSNQPQHF. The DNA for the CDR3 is TGTGCCAGCTCACCAGGGTCTAGCAATCAGCCCCAGCATTTT. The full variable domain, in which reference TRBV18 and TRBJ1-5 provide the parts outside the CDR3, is NAGVMQNPRHLVRRRGQEARLRCSPMKGHSHVYWYRQLPEEGLKFMVYLQKENIIDESGMPKERFSAEFPKEGPSILRIQQVVRGDSAAYFCASSPGSSNQPQHFGDGTRLSIL.

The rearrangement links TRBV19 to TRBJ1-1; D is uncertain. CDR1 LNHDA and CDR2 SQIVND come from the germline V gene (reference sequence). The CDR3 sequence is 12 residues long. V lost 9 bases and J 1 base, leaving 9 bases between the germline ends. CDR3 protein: CASRDPNTEAFF. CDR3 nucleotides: TGTGCCAGCAGAGACCCGAACACTGAAGCTTTCTTT.

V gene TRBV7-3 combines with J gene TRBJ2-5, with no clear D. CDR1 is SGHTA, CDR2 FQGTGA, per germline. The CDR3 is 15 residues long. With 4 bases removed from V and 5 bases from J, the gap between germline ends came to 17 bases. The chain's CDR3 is CASSSRPLPTETQYF. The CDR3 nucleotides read TGTGCCAGCAGCTCCCGCCCATTACCGACCGAGACCCAGTACTTC.

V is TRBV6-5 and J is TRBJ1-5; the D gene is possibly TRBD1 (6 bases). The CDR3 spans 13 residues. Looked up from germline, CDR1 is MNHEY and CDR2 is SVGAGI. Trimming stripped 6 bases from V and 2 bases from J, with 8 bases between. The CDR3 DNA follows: TGTGCCAGCAGATCAGGGGGCAATCAGCCCCAGCATTTT. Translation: CASRSGGNQPQHF.